This TCR beta chain was found in a study of shared clonotypes between healthy human individuals. As for the study in general: The donor pool was made up of a couple of women and three men aged 18 to 49.

The data were produced by immunoSEQ multiplex PCR, yet TCRdb's version contains in-frame clones alone and is incomplete. The sample shows roughly 2.5 million clones, roughly nine tenths of them seen only once. Per germline, CDR1 SNHLY and CDR2 FYNNEI. J lost 2 bases, V lost 6 bases, and 1 base had no gene match. This CDR3 has 12 amino acids. The genes are TRBV2 and TRBJ2-7, with 7 bases identical to TRBD1. The specimen was naive CD4+ T cells sorted from blood. Stated subset: CD45RA+ positively selected. The receptor was isolated from a young man in good health. The CDR3 protein is CASRGTAYEQYF. As DNA, the CDR3 is TGTGCCAGCAGGGGGACAGCCTACGAGCAGTACTTC. Using reference TRBV2 and TRBJ2-7 for the parts outside the CDR3, the full variable domain is EPEVTQTPSHQVTQMGQEVILRCVPISNHLYFYWYRQILGQKVEFLVSFYNNEISEKSEIFDDQFSVERPDGSNFTLKIRSTKLEDSAMYFCASRGTAYEQYFGPGTRLTVT.